This is a list of T cell receptor beta chains from one sample in a study of regulatory and conventional T cells in RAG deficiency. TCRdb's copy holds only in-frame clones and misses some; the assay was immunoSEQ multiplex PCR. The sample consists of roughly 35,000 clones, about 76% of them appearing once. These same records also appear under a second study, on regulatory T cells.

What was sequenced was CD4+ effector T cells sorted from blood. These receptors came from a human donor in good health. Both conserved end residues are part of each CDR3. A D gene is named only where the DNA matches it firmly.

cdr3_aa: CASSTSGGHLDTQYF; d_call: TRBD2; v_call: TRBV7-6
cdr3_aa: CASSLSSGGSTDTQYF; d_call: TRBD2; v_call: TRBV27
cdr3_aa: CASSPPGNHGYTF; d_call: -; v_call: TRBV28
cdr3_aa: CASSPTGSLAGANVLTF; d_call: TRBD1; v_call: TRBV7-8
cdr3_aa: CASSYLDKFGYTF; d_call: -; v_call: TRBV6-5
cdr3_aa: CASSPGSRWGYEQYF; d_call: -; v_call: TRBV18
cdr3_aa: CATQTGGNYGYTF; d_call: TRBD1; v_call: TRBV6-1
cdr3_aa: CAWSVVRSSPGLGNSPLHF; d_call: -; v_call: TRBV30
cdr3_aa: CASSPERRGGRRNEQYF; d_call: TRBD2; v_call: TRBV19
cdr3_aa: CASSRSGDSYEQYF; d_call: -; v_call: TRBV18
cdr3_aa: CASSQTGVFYGYTF; d_call: TRBD1; v_call: TRBV5-5
cdr3_aa: CASSLETGPWEVLTF; d_call: -; v_call: TRBV5-1
cdr3_aa: CAWNPGLAGQNYEQYF; d_call: TRBD2; v_call: TRBV30
cdr3_aa: CASSLGVGNGYTF; d_call: -; v_call: TRBV5-1
cdr3_aa: CASSESSGTGIHEQYF; d_call: TRBD1; v_call: TRBV10-1
cdr3_aa: CASSPEDGTYGYTF; d_call: -; v_call: TRBV18
cdr3_aa: CASSYSRVNTEAFF; d_call: -; v_call: TRBV6-5
cdr3_aa: CASRDRDNTEAFF; d_call: TRBD1; v_call: TRBV19
cdr3_aa: CASSAGGNSNQPQHF; d_call: -; v_call: TRBV6-5
cdr3_aa: CASSLIYRGRGGELFF; d_call: TRBD1; v_call: TRBV7-9
cdr3_aa: CASSIDRGQTYGYTF; d_call: TRBD1; v_call: TRBV19
cdr3_aa: CASSVGTGQETQYF; d_call: -; v_call: TRBV5-5
cdr3_aa: CASSRARSNTEAFF; d_call: -; v_call: TRBV27
cdr3_aa: CASSTTLAKNIQYF; d_call: -; v_call: TRBV7-2
cdr3_aa: CASSLVTENTEAFF; d_call: -; v_call: TRBV5-1
cdr3_aa: CASSRGSGELFF; d_call: -; v_call: TRBV7-3
cdr3_aa: CASSPRYNDDEQFF; d_call: -; v_call: TRBV18
cdr3_aa: CASRRDRQNGYTF; d_call: -; v_call: TRBV6-5
cdr3_aa: CASSDRQGAETQYF; d_call: TRBD1; v_call: TRBV19
cdr3_aa: CASGDTRAGQYF; d_call: -; v_call: TRBV2
cdr3_aa: CASSVSRGPSGGRTDTQYF; d_call: TRBD2; v_call: TRBV9
cdr3_aa: CASSRSGGVYNEQFF; d_call: TRBD2; v_call: TRBV6-5
cdr3_aa: CSVGTGRHQPQHF; d_call: TRBD1; v_call: TRBV29-1
cdr3_aa: CASSATGRNTEAFF; d_call: -; v_call: TRBV5-1
cdr3_aa: CASSLWAGSSTF; d_call: -; v_call: TRBV5-4
cdr3_aa: CASSFGQGPYEQYF; d_call: TRBD1; v_call: TRBV7-8
cdr3_aa: CASSQDGAGGSMRETQYF; d_call: TRBD1; v_call: TRBV4-1
cdr3_aa: CASKADRVGSYEQYF; d_call: TRBD1; v_call: TRBV2
cdr3_aa: CASSRTPQETQYF; d_call: -; v_call: TRBV18
cdr3_aa: CASSSGGSTDTQYF; d_call: TRBD2; v_call: TRBV2
cdr3_aa: CASSTGVGEKLFF; d_call: -; v_call: TRBV19
cdr3_aa: CASRTHRGSGELFF; d_call: TRBD1; v_call: TRBV19
cdr3_aa: CASSLGQGNQPQHF; d_call: -; v_call: TRBV11-2
cdr3_aa: CSAANEKLFF; d_call: -; v_call: TRBV29-1
cdr3_aa: CASSRGGNYGYTF; d_call: -; v_call: TRBV6-1
cdr3_aa: CASSLNGPSGNTIYF; d_call: -; v_call: TRBV7-6
cdr3_aa: CASSLGPGNQETQYF; d_call: -; v_call: TRBV5-4
cdr3_aa: CASIERTSGGSGSGETQYF; d_call: TRBD2; v_call: TRBV6-4
cdr3_aa: CASSEDRTEAFF; d_call: -; v_call: TRBV2
cdr3_aa: CATSAGQGLYGYTF; d_call: TRBD1; v_call: TRBV15
cdr3_aa: CASSPRLGTGGSGANVLTF; d_call: TRBD1; v_call: TRBV27
cdr3_aa: CASSIDRGKLAEAFF; d_call: TRBD1; v_call: TRBV6-5
cdr3_aa: CASLSGGVYSNQPQHF; d_call: TRBD1; v_call: TRBV19